This T cell receptor (beta chain) was captured by sequencing in a study of metastatic and nonmetastatic thyroid tumors. About the study: Thyroid patients, malignant and benign, had repertoires compared across blood and tumor or nodule tissue. Overall study results and limits: A significant increase in TCR beta diversity was reportedly seen in malignant thyroid tumors relative to benign nodules, in blood and tumor.

By sample fraction, this clone is medium-sized. Its antigen remains unknown. Original data processing: Clinicopathological groups differed in CDR3, with these differences serving to build a distant-metastasis classifier for papillary thyroid cancer. TCRdb re-called clones via MiXCR from the PCR reads. TCRdb's processing, not the authors' own work, is the source of the V and J calls. The table includes roughly 30,000 clones, roughly a quarter detected once. Among the patients, none had received any treatment before thyroid surgery. The sample taken for sequencing was blood. The TCR was taken from a female donor with papillary thyroid cancer or a benign thyroid nodule (not recorded which). Some clones in this sample may be carry-over from other donors' samples.

The CDR3 loop is CASRLDLNTEAFF. CDR3 nucleotide sequence: TGTGCCAGCAGGTTGGATCTGAACACTGAAGCTTTCTTT. This chain connects TRBV6-1 to TRBJ1-1; D remains ambiguous. Germline values: CDR1 MNHNS, CDR2 SASEGT. With 6 bases removed from V and 0 bases from J, the gap between germline ends came to 8 bases. This CDR3 is built from 13 residues.